This T cell receptor beta chain was captured in a study of blood T cells in healthy people across ages. Combining a sample-barcoded 5' primer with a J-beta primer mix, a second PCR ran for about 6 to 11 cycles. All cDNA molecules were each tagged by a template-switch adaptor with 12 random nucleotides. No fewer than 2.5 million CDR3-containing paired-end reads came from each sample. TCRdb called the 5' RACE reads again in MiXCR, with one record for every CDR3 protein. The sample lists some 1,000,000 distinct CDR3 sequences; approximately 25% were seen once. Germline CDR1 reads DFQATT; CDR2 reads SNEGSKA (reference sequence). The length of the CDR3 is 10 residues. V lost 6 bases and J 8 bases, leaving 10 bases between the germline ends. This sample also appeared in a second study, on T cells of mothers and their children.

The receptor was derived from a girl aged 2 to 10 in good health. What was sequenced was blood. This chain uses TRBV20-1 with TRBJ1-1, with a weak D call TRBD1 (6 bases). The CDR3 bases are TGCAGTGCCCCGGACAGAGAAGCTTTCTTT. Translated: CSAPDREAFF.